The following is a T cell receptor beta chain sequence with its context. Deletions cut 7 bases from V and 0 bases from J, with 12 bases between. The CDR3 has 15 amino acids. The V gene's germline CDR1 is SEHNR and CDR2 FQNEAQ (reference sequence). Here immunoSEQ multiplex PCR was the method, and the copy in TCRdb shows in-frame clones only, minus some. The sample lists some 300,000 clones, more than 60% seen once, with over 9.5% in the top ten. This specimen belongs to a study of shared clonotypes between healthy human individuals. The chain couples TRBV7-9 to TRBJ2-2; D is uncertain. The source is a man aged 25 to 45 in good health. The sample consisted of memory CD4+ T cells sorted from blood. Subset: CD45RA-negative fraction. The CDR3 DNA reads TGTGCCAGCAATATAGGCGCGGCGAACACCGGGGAGCTGTTTTTT. This sequence encodes CASNIGAANTGELFF.